These T cell receptor beta chains were read from a single sample in a study of graft-versus-host responses after intestinal transplantation. The assay was immunoSEQ multiplex PCR, and TCRdb's table has in-frame clones only and misses some. The table has about 100,000 clones, roughly 89% seen once. These receptors' antigens are unknown. Sequences were derived from unstimulated CD4+ T cells sorted from spleen or lymph node cells, sampled before transplant. These receptors were collected from a human donor who was the organ donor for an intestinal transplant. The CDR3 runs from the conserved cysteine through the conserved F or W. Each record gives: J gene, clone size, V gene, D gene, CDR3 DNA, CDR3 protein. A D gene is named only where the DNA matches it firmly. Clone sizes are given selectively: once, few, many, or a class where the clone is expanded.

j_call: TRBJ1-4
clone_size: NA
v_call: TRBV11-2
d_call: NA
cdr3_nt: TGTGCCAGCAGCTTAGCCCCACGACAGTTCAATGAAAAACTGTTTTTT
cdr3_aa: CASSLAPRQFNEKLFF

j_call: TRBJ2-7
clone_size: NA
v_call: TRBV10-3
d_call: NA
cdr3_nt: TGTGCCATCAGGAACCAGGGCAGCACCTACGAGCAGTACTTC
cdr3_aa: CAIRNQGSTYEQYF

j_call: TRBJ2-7
clone_size: once
v_call: TRBV4-1
d_call: TRBD2
cdr3_nt: TGCGCCAGCAGCCCAGTAGGACTAGCGGGGGCCATCCCCTACGAGCAGTACTTC
cdr3_aa: CASSPVGLAGAIPYEQYF

j_call: TRBJ2-3
clone_size: NA
v_call: TRBV6-1
d_call: TRBD1
cdr3_nt: TGTGCCAGCAGAAAAGGGGGCTCTAGCACAGATACGCAGTATTTT
cdr3_aa: CASRKGGSSTDTQYF

j_call: TRBJ2-2
clone_size: NA
v_call: TRBV4-3
d_call: TRBD2
cdr3_nt: TGCGCCAGCAGCCATGCCCCCCTAGCGGGGGAATTCACCGGGGAGCTGTTTTTT
cdr3_aa: CASSHAPLAGEFTGELFF

j_call: TRBJ2-2
clone_size: NA
v_call: TRBV4-3
d_call: TRBD1
cdr3_nt: TGCGCCAGCAGCCAACAGGGGGCCGGGGAGCTGTTTTTT
cdr3_aa: CASSQQGAGELFF

j_call: TRBJ1-6
clone_size: once
v_call: TRBV5-1
d_call: NA
cdr3_nt: TGCGCCAGCAGCGTGGGAACAGGATCGAGCTCCTATAATTCACCCCTCCACTTT
cdr3_aa: CASSVGTGSSSYNSPLHF

j_call: TRBJ2-3
clone_size: NA
v_call: TRBV29-1
d_call: NA
cdr3_nt: TGCAGCGTTGGGCAGGGGCCGATCCGCACAGATACGCAGTATTTT
cdr3_aa: CSVGQGPIRTDTQYF

j_call: TRBJ1-1
clone_size: NA
v_call: TRBV5-1
d_call: NA
cdr3_nt: TGCGCCAGCAGCTTGTACCAGGAGGCCTCGCCTGAAGCTTTCTTT
cdr3_aa: CASSLYQEASPEAFF

j_call: TRBJ1-2
clone_size: NA
v_call: TRBV5-4
d_call: NA
cdr3_nt: TGTGCCAGCAGCTCACAGGGTGGGGGCTATGGCTACACCTTC
cdr3_aa: CASSSQGGGYGYTF

j_call: TRBJ2-1
clone_size: once
v_call: TRBV5-1
d_call: TRBD2
cdr3_nt: TGCGCCAGCAGCGTGAGATCTACTAGCGGACAGTCTAACAATGAGCAGTTCTTC
cdr3_aa: CASSVRSTSGQSNNEQFF

j_call: TRBJ1-2
clone_size: once
v_call: TRBV6-5
d_call: NA
cdr3_nt: TGTGCCAGCAGCCGAGACAGATTAAGAGGCTACACCTTC
cdr3_aa: CASSRDRLRGYTF

j_call: TRBJ2-7
clone_size: NA
v_call: TRBV7-2
d_call: NA
cdr3_nt: TGTGCCAGCAGCTTAGTGCTTAATAGCCGCTACGAGCAGTACTTC
cdr3_aa: CASSLVLNSRYEQYF

j_call: TRBJ2-5
clone_size: NA
v_call: TRBV18
d_call: NA
cdr3_nt: TGTGCCAGCTCACCGGAGGGAAGGCACGAGACCCAGTACTTC
cdr3_aa: CASSPEGRHETQYF

j_call: TRBJ2-7
clone_size: once
v_call: TRBV28
d_call: NA
cdr3_nt: TGTGCCAGCAGTTTCTCGCTGAGAGACCTCCAGAGGGACGAGCAGTACTTC
cdr3_aa: CASSFSLRDLQRDEQYF

j_call: TRBJ1-2
clone_size: NA
v_call: TRBV5-6
d_call: NA
cdr3_nt: TGTGCCAGCAGCTTGAATAAGAGGGGCTACACCTTC
cdr3_aa: CASSLNKRGYTF

j_call: TRBJ2-5
clone_size: NA
v_call: TRBV7-2
d_call: TRBD1
cdr3_nt: TGTGCCAGCAGCTCTGACAGGGGGTTAAAGACCCAGTACTTC
cdr3_aa: CASSSDRGLKTQYF

j_call: TRBJ2-7
clone_size: NA
v_call: TRBV6-1
d_call: TRBD1
cdr3_nt: TGTGCCAGCAGTGAAGCCTGGACAGGCAACGAGCAGTACTTC
cdr3_aa: CASSEAWTGNEQYF

j_call: TRBJ2-5
clone_size: once
v_call: TRBV4-3
d_call: TRBD2
cdr3_nt: TGCGCCAGCAGCCAGGGACTAGGGACTAGCGGAAGTCAAGAGACCCAGTACTTC
cdr3_aa: CASSQGLGTSGSQETQYF

j_call: TRBJ1-2
clone_size: NA
v_call: TRBV11-2
d_call: NA
cdr3_nt: TGTGCCAGCAGCCTTCGACAGCCTGGTGACTACACCTTC
cdr3_aa: CASSLRQPGDYTF

j_call: TRBJ1-3
clone_size: NA
v_call: TRBV7-2
d_call: NA
cdr3_nt: TGTGCCAGCAGCTCAAAGAGCCAACGCTCTGGAAACACCATATATTTT
cdr3_aa: CASSSKSQRSGNTIYF

j_call: TRBJ2-1
clone_size: NA
v_call: TRBV29-1
d_call: NA
cdr3_nt: TGCAGCGCCCCGCAGGGGTTGTCCTACAATGAGCAGTTCTTC
cdr3_aa: CSAPQGLSYNEQFF

j_call: TRBJ1-5
clone_size: NA
v_call: TRBV4-2
d_call: NA
cdr3_nt: TGTGCCAGCAGCCAAGATGGGAGACAGCCCCAGCATTTT
cdr3_aa: CASSQDGRQPQHF

j_call: TRBJ2-3
clone_size: NA
v_call: TRBV19
d_call: TRBD2
cdr3_nt: TGTGCCACCTCTAGCGGGGACAGCACAGATACGCAGTATTTT
cdr3_aa: CATSSGDSTDTQYF

j_call: TRBJ2-1
clone_size: NA
v_call: TRBV9
d_call: TRBD2
cdr3_nt: TGTGCCAGCAGCGTAGATATAGCGGGGGGGCAAAATGAGCAGTTCTTC
cdr3_aa: CASSVDIAGGQNEQFF

j_call: TRBJ1-2
clone_size: NA
v_call: TRBV2
d_call: NA
cdr3_nt: TGTGCCAGCAGTGTGGGGGCCTCTAACTATGGCTACACCTTC
cdr3_aa: CASSVGASNYGYTF

j_call: TRBJ2-3
clone_size: once
v_call: TRBV5-4
d_call: NA
cdr3_nt: TGTGCCATCCCCGCGAGAAACACAGATACGCAGTATTTT
cdr3_aa: CAIPARNTDTQYF

j_call: TRBJ2-7
clone_size: NA
v_call: TRBV21-1
d_call: NA
cdr3_nt: TGTGCCAGCAGCATCGTTGGGCCGGGACAGACCTCCTACGAGCAGTACTTC
cdr3_aa: CASSIVGPGQTSYEQYF

j_call: TRBJ2-7
clone_size: NA
v_call: TRBV10-3
d_call: NA
cdr3_nt: TGTGCCATCAGTGAGGGACCTACAGGATCCTACGAGCAGTACTTC
cdr3_aa: CAISEGPTGSYEQYF

j_call: TRBJ1-2
clone_size: NA
v_call: TRBV11-2
d_call: TRBD1
cdr3_nt: TGTGCCAGCAGAGGACAGGTAGTGAACTATGGCTACACCTTC
cdr3_aa: CASRGQVVNYGYTF

j_call: TRBJ2-1
clone_size: NA
v_call: TRBV18
d_call: NA
cdr3_nt: TGTGCCAGCTCACCTGCAGGGATCTACAATGAGCAGTTCTTC
cdr3_aa: CASSPAGIYNEQFF

j_call: TRBJ1-4
clone_size: once
v_call: TRBV18
d_call: NA
cdr3_nt: TGTGCCAGCTCACCTGTGACAGGTCTTGGAAAACTGTTTTTT
cdr3_aa: CASSPVTGLGKLFF

j_call: TRBJ1-6
clone_size: NA
v_call: TRBV4-1
d_call: NA
cdr3_nt: TGCGCCAGCAGCGTTGGGCTCTCCTATAATTCACCCCTCCACTTT
cdr3_aa: CASSVGLSYNSPLHF

j_call: TRBJ2-7
clone_size: NA
v_call: TRBV28
d_call: TRBD1
cdr3_nt: TGTGCCTCGACAACGGGACAGGTCCTTCTACAGTACTTC
cdr3_aa: CASTTGQVLLQYF

j_call: TRBJ1-1
clone_size: NA
v_call: TRBV5-6
d_call: TRBD1
cdr3_nt: TGTGCCAGCAGCTTTCCAGGGGGTGTCACTGAAGCTTTCTTT
cdr3_aa: CASSFPGGVTEAFF

j_call: TRBJ2-7
clone_size: NA
v_call: TRBV4-2
d_call: TRBD1
cdr3_nt: TGTGCCAGCAGCCAAGTCTCGGACAGGGGGGACGAGCAGTACTTC
cdr3_aa: CASSQVSDRGDEQYF

j_call: TRBJ2-3
clone_size: NA
v_call: TRBV13
d_call: NA
cdr3_nt: TGTGCCAGCAGCTTACCCCCTGGGCGGGGACGGCAGTATTTT
cdr3_aa: CASSLPPGRGRQYF

j_call: TRBJ1-1
clone_size: NA
v_call: TRBV29-1
d_call: NA
cdr3_nt: TGCAGCGTTGAATTTTTCGGGACTGAAGCTTTCTTT
cdr3_aa: CSVEFFGTEAFF

j_call: TRBJ1-1
clone_size: NA
v_call: TRBV5-4
d_call: NA
cdr3_nt: TGTGCCAGCAGCTTGGGACCGCGAGGAGCTTTCTTT
cdr3_aa: CASSLGPRGAFF

j_call: TRBJ2-5
clone_size: NA
v_call: TRBV19
d_call: TRBD1
cdr3_nt: TGTGCCAGTAGTTCAGGGGGCCCTCGAGAGACCCAGTACTTC
cdr3_aa: CASSSGGPRETQYF

j_call: TRBJ2-5
clone_size: NA
v_call: TRBV4-3
d_call: NA
cdr3_nt: TGCGCCAGCAGCCAAGATCTCGTCCAAGAGACCCAGTACTTC
cdr3_aa: CASSQDLVQETQYF

j_call: TRBJ2-5
clone_size: NA
v_call: TRBV15
d_call: NA
cdr3_nt: TGTGCCACCAGCGGTACAGGGACAGAGACCCAGTACTTC
cdr3_aa: CATSGTGTETQYF

j_call: TRBJ1-1
clone_size: NA
v_call: TRBV11-2
d_call: TRBD1
cdr3_nt: TGTGCCAGCAGCGTACACAGGGGGCGCGTTGAAGCTTTCTTT
cdr3_aa: CASSVHRGRVEAFF

j_call: TRBJ1-1
clone_size: NA
v_call: TRBV14
d_call: NA
cdr3_nt: TGTGCCAGCAGCCAGGGGCAGAACACTGAAGCTTTCTTT
cdr3_aa: CASSQGQNTEAFF

j_call: TRBJ1-6
clone_size: NA
v_call: TRBV6-1
d_call: NA
cdr3_nt: TGTGCCAGCACATATAATTCACCCCTCCACTTT
cdr3_aa: CASTYNSPLHF

j_call: TRBJ2-7
clone_size: NA
v_call: TRBV4-2
d_call: NA
cdr3_nt: TGTGCCAGCAGCCAAGCCGGGCGGGACTCCTACGAGCAGTACTTC
cdr3_aa: CASSQAGRDSYEQYF

j_call: TRBJ1-2
clone_size: NA
v_call: TRBV6-5
d_call: NA
cdr3_nt: TGTGCCAGCACTTTCTCCGGAGGCGGCTACACCTTC
cdr3_aa: CASTFSGGGYTF

j_call: TRBJ1-1
clone_size: NA
v_call: TRBV6-1
d_call: NA
cdr3_nt: TGTGCCAGCATTTATCGTTATACACCCGGCGGTGAAGCTTTCTTT
cdr3_aa: CASIYRYTPGGEAFF

j_call: TRBJ1-1
clone_size: NA
v_call: TRBV7-2
d_call: TRBD1
cdr3_nt: TGTGCCAGCAGCCAGAGCCCGACAGGGATGGGGACTGAAGCTTTCTTT
cdr3_aa: CASSQSPTGMGTEAFF

j_call: TRBJ2-1
clone_size: once
v_call: TRBV7-3
d_call: TRBD2
cdr3_nt: TGTGCCAGCAGCTACGGCCCAAGCGGGGGCCACAATGAGCAGTTCTTC
cdr3_aa: CASSYGPSGGHNEQFF

j_call: TRBJ2-1
clone_size: NA
v_call: TRBV10-1
d_call: TRBD2
cdr3_nt: TGCGCCAGCAGTGAGGCCGAAGGGGCGGGGGGGCACAATGAGCAGTTCTTC
cdr3_aa: CASSEAEGAGGHNEQFF

j_call: TRBJ1-4
clone_size: NA
v_call: TRBV7-9
d_call: NA
cdr3_nt: TGTGCCAGCAGCTTAGGGCCTGGGAGGGAAAAACTGTTTTTT
cdr3_aa: CASSLGPGREKLFF

j_call: TRBJ1-4
clone_size: NA
v_call: TRBV18
d_call: NA
cdr3_nt: TGTGCCAGCTCATACCAAGGGGTCGAAAAACTGTTTTTT
cdr3_aa: CASSYQGVEKLFF

j_call: TRBJ2-1
clone_size: once
v_call: TRBV4-1
d_call: NA
cdr3_nt: TGCGCCAGCAGCCAAGTTGGCGGGATCTCCTACAATGAGCAGTTCTTC
cdr3_aa: CASSQVGGISYNEQFF

j_call: TRBJ2-2
clone_size: NA
v_call: TRBV6-1
d_call: NA
cdr3_nt: TGTGCCAGCAGTGAACGCGGCGCGAACACCGGGGAGCTGTTTTTT
cdr3_aa: CASSERGANTGELFF